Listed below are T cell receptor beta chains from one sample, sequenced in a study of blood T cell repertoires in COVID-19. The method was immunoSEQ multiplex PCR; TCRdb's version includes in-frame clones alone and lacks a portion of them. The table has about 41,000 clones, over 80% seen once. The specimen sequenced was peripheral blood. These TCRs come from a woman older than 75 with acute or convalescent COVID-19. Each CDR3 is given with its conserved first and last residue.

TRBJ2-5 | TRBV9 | CASSVGGVSLETQYF
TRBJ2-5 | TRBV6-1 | CASSLAAGQETQYF
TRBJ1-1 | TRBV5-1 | CASSSGTGPTEAFF
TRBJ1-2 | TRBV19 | CASSIARGGYGYTF
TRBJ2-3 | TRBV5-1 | CASSLSGGTDTQYF
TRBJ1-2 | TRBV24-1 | CATSDAPGWGGYTF
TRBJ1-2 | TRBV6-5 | CATRTGAGGVNGYTF
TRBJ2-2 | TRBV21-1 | CASSGGEARLTNTGELFF
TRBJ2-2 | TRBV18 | CASSHPTSGITGELFF
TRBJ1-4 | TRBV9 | CASSSRASGTNEKLFF
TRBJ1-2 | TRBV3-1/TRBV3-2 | CASSEEAGAYGYTF
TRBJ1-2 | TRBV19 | CASAGQSNYGYTF
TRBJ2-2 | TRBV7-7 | CASSRSASSGPGELFF
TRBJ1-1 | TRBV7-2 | CASSLNGGRLSEAFF
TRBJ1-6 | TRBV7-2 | CASSLAGASYSPLHF
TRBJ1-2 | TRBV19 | CASSRDRPIANYGYTF
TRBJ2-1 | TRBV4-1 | CASSQDRVAGMSYNEQFF
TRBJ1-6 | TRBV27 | CASSLYTGLNSPLHF
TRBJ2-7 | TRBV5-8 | CASSPRLAGLYEQYF
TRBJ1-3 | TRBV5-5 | CASSGTTGYQGNTIYF
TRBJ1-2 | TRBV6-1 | CASSDEGYTF
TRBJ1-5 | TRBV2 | CASSPQGAGQPQHF
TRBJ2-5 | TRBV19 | CASSGSSGETQYF
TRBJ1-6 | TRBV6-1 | CASSDRDRGALHF
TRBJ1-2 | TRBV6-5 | CASFPGQTGGYTF
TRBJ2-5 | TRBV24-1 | CATSDQVSGGKETQYF
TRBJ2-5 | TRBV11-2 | CASSLGSQETQYF
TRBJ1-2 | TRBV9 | CASSVTATAPNYGYTF
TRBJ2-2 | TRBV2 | CASNGRPIGTGELFF
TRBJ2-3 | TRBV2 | CASSIGPAGTDTQYF
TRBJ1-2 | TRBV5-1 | CASSGGQGSYGYTF
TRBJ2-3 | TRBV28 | CASSLWGTGLTDTQYF
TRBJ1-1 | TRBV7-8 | CASSLSSHRRNTEAFF
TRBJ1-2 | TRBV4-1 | CASSQDGRGGYTF
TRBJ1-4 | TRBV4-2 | CASSPAGMGSNEKLFF
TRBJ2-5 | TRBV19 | CASSMRRSETQYF
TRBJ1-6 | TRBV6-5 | CASSFPRDRGNSPLHF
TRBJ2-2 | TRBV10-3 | CASRRSGGALATGELFF
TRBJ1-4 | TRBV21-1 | CASSTRGELATNEKLFF
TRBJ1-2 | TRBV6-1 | CASSELSGYDGYTF
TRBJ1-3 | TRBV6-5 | CASSYDREAGNTIYF
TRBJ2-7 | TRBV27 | CASSYSAGPIYEQYF
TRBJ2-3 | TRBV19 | CASRGRGDATQYF
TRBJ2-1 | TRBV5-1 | CASSLNPAGGISYNEQFF
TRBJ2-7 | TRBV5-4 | CASSFGTARSYEQYF
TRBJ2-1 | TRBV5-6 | CASSFDSNSYNEQFF
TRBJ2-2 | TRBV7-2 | CASSSGQGLSGELFF
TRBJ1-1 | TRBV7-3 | CASSMQGATEAFF
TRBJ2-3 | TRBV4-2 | CASSRLGVSTSTDTQYF
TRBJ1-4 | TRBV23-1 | CASSRHGTVTLEKLFF
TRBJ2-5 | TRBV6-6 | CASSQGEDSQYF
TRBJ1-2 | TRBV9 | CASSVDLDRDYGYTF
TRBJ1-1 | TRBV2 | CASSERGRNTEAFF
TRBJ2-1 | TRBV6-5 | CASSSPGGREQFF